Presented here are 7 T cell receptor beta chains from one specimen sequenced in a study of shared clonotypes between healthy human individuals. Here immunoSEQ multiplex PCR was the method, and the copy in TCRdb shows in-frame clones only, minus some. The repertoire includes some 2,100,000 clones, nearly 97% of them detected once, and around 0.13% sits in the top ten. Sequenced sample: naive CD4+ T cells sorted from blood. Subset in this sample: CD45RA+ positively selected. The receptors were sampled from a man between 18 and 29 years old in good health.

The chain joins TRBV6-6 to TRBJ1-4; D is undetermined. Trimming removed 4 bases from V and 1 base from J, with 10 bases in between. Germline values: CDR1 MNHNY, CDR2 SVGAGI (reference sequence). CDR3 length: 15 amino acids. The CDR3 nucleotides read TGTGCCAGCAGTTTTACCGGAGGAACTAATGAAAAACTGTTTTTT. It is translated as CASSFTGGTNEKLFF.

V is TRBV5-5 and J is TRBJ2-5; 8 positions agree with TRBD1. The CDR3 consists of 15 residues. Germline lookup yields CDR1 SGHKS and CDR2 YYEKEE (reference sequence). Trimming took 0 bases from V and 0 from J; bases not matched to a gene: 1. Here the CDR3 reads CASSLGQGNQETQYF. The CDR3 DNA sequence: TGTGCCAGCAGCTTGGGACAGGGGAACCAAGAGACCCAGTACTTC.

This rearrangement joins TRBV5-1 to TRBJ1-6; TRBD1 matches at 10 bases. This CDR3 has 16 residues. V lost 4 bases to trimming and J lost 9 bases; unmatched junction nucleotides: 10. From germline, CDR1 is SGHRS and CDR2 YFSETQ. As DNA, the CDR3 is TGCGCCAGCAGCAATGGAAGGACAGGGGGTGGTTCACCCCTCCACTTT. Translation gives CASSNGRTGGGSPLHF.

The chain is built from TRBV5-4 and TRBJ2-2; TRBD2 matches at 9 bases. The CDR3 covers 16 residues. J was trimmed by 1 base and V by 4 bases; bases with no gene match: 5. CDR1 is SGHNT and CDR2 is YYREEE in the germline V gene (reference sequence). CDR3 nucleotides: TGTGCCAGCAGCGCGGGAGGGGGAGGGAACACCGGGGAGCTGTTTTTT. It encodes CASSAGGGGNTGELFF. Variable domain in full (rest from reference TRBV5-4 and TRBJ2-2): ETGVTQSPTHLIKTRGQQVTLRCSSQSGHNTVSWYQQALGQGPQFIFQYYREEENGRGNFPPRFSGLQFPNYSSELNVNALELDDSALYLCASSAGGGGNTGELFFGEGSRLTVL.

The CDR3 DNA reads as TGTGCCAGCAGCGCCGTGCCACAGGGGACCAATGGCTACACCTTC. It is translated as CASSAVPQGTNGYTF. The rearrangement joins TRBV2 to TRBJ1-2; 7 nucleotides match TRBD1. Germline loops: CDR1 SNHLY, CDR2 FYNNEI. This CDR3 has 15 amino acids. The V gene end was trimmed by 6 bases and the J gene end by 6 bases; junction bases not matched to a gene: 13.

This clone came up a few times. The same CDR3 can be traced to other DNA sequences in this sample. This sequence joins TRBV2 and TRBJ2-7; D is uncertain. The CDR3 is 10 amino acids. The V end was cut by 3 bases, the J end by 6 bases, with 3 bases between. Germline CDR1 and CDR2: SNHLY and FYNNEI. The CDR3 sequence: CASSEGEQYF. CDR3 DNA sequence: TGTGCCAGCAGTGAGGGCGAGCAGTACTTC.

The CDR3 sequence: CASSPASKAVYEQYF. DNA of the CDR3: TGTGCCAGCAGCCCGGCTAGCAAAGCCGTTTACGAGCAGTACTTC. The chain employs TRBV7-2 and TRBJ2-7, with D maybe TRBD2 (5 bases). There are 15 residues in the CDR3. Germline assignment: CDR1 SGHTA and CDR2 FQGNSA. V lost 5 bases and J lost 4, with 18 bases in between. The full variable domain, with the rest looked up from reference TRBV7-2 and TRBJ2-7, is GAGVSQSPSNKVTEKGKDVELRCDPISGHTALYWYRQSLGQGLEFLIYFQGNSAPDKSGLPSDRFSAERTGGSVSTLTIQRTQQEDSAVYLCASSPASKAVYEQYFGPGTRLTVT.